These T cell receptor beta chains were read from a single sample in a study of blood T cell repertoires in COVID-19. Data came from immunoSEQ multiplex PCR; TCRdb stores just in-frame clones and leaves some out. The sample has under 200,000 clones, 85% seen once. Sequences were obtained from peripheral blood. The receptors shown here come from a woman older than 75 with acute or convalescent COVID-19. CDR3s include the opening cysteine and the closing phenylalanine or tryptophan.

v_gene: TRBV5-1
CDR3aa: CASSLLAGDTNEQFF

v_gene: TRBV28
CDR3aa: CASTTPGRRNTIYF

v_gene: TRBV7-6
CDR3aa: CASSFSSARFYEQYF

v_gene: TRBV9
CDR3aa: CASSVGLRGDSPLHF

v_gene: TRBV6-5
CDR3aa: CASSVQTNYGYTF

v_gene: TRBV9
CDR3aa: CASSPTEAPRQNTEAFF

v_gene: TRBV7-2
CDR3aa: CASSTERLNIQYF

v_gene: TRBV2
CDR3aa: CASPAASGSYNEQFF

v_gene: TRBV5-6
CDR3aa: CASSEEGVMNTEAFF

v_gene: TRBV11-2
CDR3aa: CASSQDSARVGTQYF

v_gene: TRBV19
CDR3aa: CASAGLRTPYNEQFF

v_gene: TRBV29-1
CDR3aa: CSAVTGKNGQPQHF

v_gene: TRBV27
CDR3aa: CASSPGLAVAYEQYF

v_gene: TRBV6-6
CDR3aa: CASSYGQGGNEQFF

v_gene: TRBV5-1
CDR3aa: CASSPSADLGNTIYF

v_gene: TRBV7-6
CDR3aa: CASSLIGVTSSGANVLTF

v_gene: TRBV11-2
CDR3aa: CASSAGILNLWNSPLHF

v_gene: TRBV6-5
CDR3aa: CASSMGGTEAFF

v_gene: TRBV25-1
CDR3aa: CASTTPGTANTEAFF

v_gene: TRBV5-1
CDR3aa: CASSLSGFSGNTIYF

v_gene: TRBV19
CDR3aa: CASMGVGGDQPQHF

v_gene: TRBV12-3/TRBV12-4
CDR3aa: CASSYWGAQYF

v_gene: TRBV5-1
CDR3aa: CASSLGVAETQYF

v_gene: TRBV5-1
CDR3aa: CASSWQGSPNEKLFF

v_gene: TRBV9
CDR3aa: CASSTGASWTDTQYF

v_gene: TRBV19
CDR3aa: CASSRIGGSNQPQHF

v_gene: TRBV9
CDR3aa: CASSVAPGTSGSGAYNEQFF

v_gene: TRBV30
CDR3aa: CAWSESFQETQYF

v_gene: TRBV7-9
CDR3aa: CASSHGQRLIYGYTF

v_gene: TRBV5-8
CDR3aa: CASSYTGGLNEKLFF

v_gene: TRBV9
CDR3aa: CASSVDAMNTEAFF

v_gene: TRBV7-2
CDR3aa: CASSTLAASYEQYF

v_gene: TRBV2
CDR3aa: CASRRGLAGGRGEQFF

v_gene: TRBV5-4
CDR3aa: CASSQKNTEAFF

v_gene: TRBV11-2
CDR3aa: CASSPQRESQFF

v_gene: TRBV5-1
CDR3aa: CASSPGGISEAFF

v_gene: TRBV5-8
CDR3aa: CASSLSGGAYEQYF

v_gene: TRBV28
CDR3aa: CASSSLGANTGELFF

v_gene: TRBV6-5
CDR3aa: CASSRFGQGLYEQYF

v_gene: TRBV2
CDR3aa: CASSFRTSGVETQYF

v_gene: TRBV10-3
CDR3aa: CAISGSDRGSYGYTF

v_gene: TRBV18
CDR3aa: CASSPYDRYEQYF

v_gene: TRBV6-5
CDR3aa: CASSYGEIPSYNEQFF

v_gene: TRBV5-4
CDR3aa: CASQQNTDTQYF

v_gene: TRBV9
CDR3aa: CASSLAGTGFGNTIYF

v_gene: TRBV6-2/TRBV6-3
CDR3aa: CASSYWVASYGYTF

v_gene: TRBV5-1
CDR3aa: CASSPGGTQETQYF